This T cell receptor (beta chain) was retrieved from a study of blood T cell repertoires in COVID-19. With V trimmed by 3 bases and J by 4 bases, 5 bases remained unmatched. Germline assignment: CDR1 SGHKS and CDR2 YYEKEE (reference sequence). The CDR3 has 15 residues. Assay: immunoSEQ multiplex PCR; the TCRdb copy retains only in-frame clones and omits some. The repertoire consists of some 52,000 clones, with under 90% occurring once and the leading ten covering about 2.4%. Sequencing used peripheral blood. This sequence was found in a middle-aged man with acute or convalescent COVID-19. The J gene is TRBJ2-7, the V gene TRBV5-5, with 12 bases aligning to TRBD2. The CDR3 bases are TGTGCCAGCAGCTCAACTAGCGGGGGGTCATACGAGCAGTACTTC. Amino acids: CASSSTSGGSYEQYF.